Described below is a single T cell receptor (beta chain) sequence and its context. The count of this clone is one. Its binding antigen is unknown. The record has no base qualities; no much larger clone is one base away. The data stem from a study of blood T cell repertoires in COVID-19 (TCRdb year 2020). Context from the whole study: Collaborator samples came from the United States, Italy and Spain and covered acute and convalescent phases of COVID-19. The material from the prospective study consisted of cDNA or gDNA derived from T cells, B-cell-depleted T cells, or PBMCs. Subjects who had been exposed to COVID-19, were actively infected with it, or had recovered from it provided the deeply sampled blood TCRbeta repertoires that made up the dataset. The repertoires were released in a freely available public database intended as a resource for research on the immune response to SARS-CoV-2. The samples were drawn from two sources: the first 160 participants of the ongoing ImmuneRACE study, and approximately 1,300 subjects contributed by 6 global collaborators. Sample metadata almost always included a de-identified subject ID, COVID-19 status, age in years and sex. Where HLA class I and class II types were available, the types were taken from metadata supplied by the sample provider, not from assay-based typing.

TCRbeta CDR3 regions were amplified from genomic DNA by means of the immunoSEQ Assay, a bias-controlled multiplex PCR. As for the original processing: Within the assay, amplification of reference gene primers was used to estimate how many nucleated cells each sample contained. To quantify the absolute abundance of each unique TCRbeta CDR3 rearrangement, sequence reads were collapsed and filtered. For each sample, productive Simpson clonality was calculated as the square root of Simpson's diversity index over productive rearrangements. TCRdb obtained this table from immuneACCESS and retained in-frame rearrangements with V and J assigned. These tables miss some clones; where compared with another copy, unresolved V genes account for less than half of the shortfall, and the remainder is unexplained. That table furnishes V, J and clone size, whereas the DNA furnished D and trimming. Across this sample there are 210,000 or so clones, with 80% to 85% seen only once. The top ten clones comprise approximately 9% of the sample.

Participants in the prospective study were aged roughly 18 to 90 years, lived in approximately 26 United States geographic areas, and enrolled through a virtual design. In the prospective study, cohorts were assigned on the basis of participant-reported clinical history obtained from a screening survey and a study questionnaire. In the prospective study, whole blood, serum and a nasopharyngeal or oropharyngeal swab were collected from each participant by mobile phlebotomists. Additional blood draws and questionnaires over an approximately 2-month period could optionally be provided by prospective study participants. Blood samples from the prospective study were shipped frozen or at room temperature prior to DNA extraction. Study-wide conclusions, independent of this receptor: The quantity of clinical and demographic metadata differed by source and by participant and was supplied without curation.

This TCR was sampled from a woman aged 45 to 65 with acute COVID-19. Sequencing was performed on PBMCs or T cells enriched from blood (not recorded which).

The nucleotide sequence reads TGCGCCAGCAGCCAAGAACGGGACAGGGGGCGCTTGGGGGAGCTGTTTTTT. Its protein is CASSQERDRGRLGELFF. The rearranged chain carries TRBV4-3 and TRBJ2-2; 12 junctional bases match TRBD1. Per the germline V gene, LGHNA is the CDR1 and YSLEER is the CDR2. Including the terminal cysteine and phenylalanine, the CDR3 comprises 17 residues. Solely the CDR3 DNA is kept, with 51 bases framed from the first base. V is pruned by 0 bases and J by 8 bases, leaving 7 bases of the junction without a gene match.